These 13 T cell receptor beta chains originate from one sample sequenced in a study of T cell changes during pregnancy in multiple sclerosis. TCRdb's copy holds only in-frame clones and misses some; the assay was immunoSEQ multiplex PCR. Of about 50,000 clones listed, about 90% are singletons. Sample: CD8+ T cells from peripheral blood mononuclear cells, taken after pregnancy. The origin of the receptors is a female donor with multiple sclerosis, enrolled in a pregnancy study.

The rearrangement joins TRBV19 to TRBJ2-7, with 7 bases lining up with TRBD1. The germline V gene has CDR1 LNHDA and CDR2 SQIVND (reference sequence). J gave up 0 bases and V 5 bases, and 7 bases lay outside the gene matches. The CDR3 sequence is 15 residues long. The CDR3: CASSFGQEASYEQYF. The CDR3 DNA reads TGTGCCAGTAGTTTCGGACAGGAAGCCTCCTACGAGCAGTACTTC.

This clone was counted once. In DNA form, the CDR3 reads TGTGCCTGGAGTCCAGGACAGGTTAACTATGGCTACACCTTC. Its protein product is CAWSPGQVNYGYTF. The chain joins TRBV30 to TRBJ1-2; 7 bases line up with TRBD1. Germline loops: CDR1 GTSNPN, CDR2 SVGIG (reference sequence). The CDR3 length is 14 residues. V was pared by 2 bases and J by 1 base, with 4 bases of the junction left unmatched.

The chain carries TRBV6-1 and TRBJ1-1; D is possibly TRBD1 (6 bases). The CDR3 is made up of 14 amino acids. V was clipped by 3 bases and J by 0 bases, with 8 bases between them. Germline CDR1 is MNHNS and CDR2 is SASEGT. This CDR3 is CASSETGLNTEAFF. The CDR3 DNA sequence: TGTGCCAGCAGTGAGACAGGATTGAACACTGAAGCTTTCTTT.

The chain couples TRBV27 to TRBJ2-7; 8 positions agree with TRBD1. The V segment lost 6 bases and the J segment 3 bases; nucleotides outside the gene matches: 10. Germline lookup yields CDR1 MNHEY and CDR2 SMNVEV (reference sequence). There are 15 residues in the CDR3. The CDR3 loop is CASSLGDRRNYEQYF. DNA for the CDR3: TGTGCCAGCAGCCTCGGGGACAGGCGAAACTACGAGCAGTACTTC.

The J gene is TRBJ1-3, the V gene TRBV18; 7 bases line up with TRBD1. This CDR3 region has 15 residues. With V trimmed by 3 bases and J by 2 bases, 4 bases remained unmatched. Germline V gene sequence: CDR1 KGHSH, CDR2 LQKENI. CDR3 nucleotide sequence: TGTGCCAGCTCACCCCCCACAGGGGCTGGAAACACCATATATTTT. The encoded protein is CASSPPTGAGNTIYF.

This chain uses TRBV6-1 with TRBJ1-5; a weak D match, TRBD1 (6 bases). The CDR3 has 13 residues. CDR1 and CDR2 (germline): MNHNS, SASEGT. Trimming pared 3 bases from V and 6 bases from J, leaving 9 bases between. The CDR3 bases are TGTGCCAGCAGTGAGACAGGTTTTCAGCCCCAGCATTTT. As protein: CASSETGFQPQHF.

The gene calls are TRBV13 and TRBJ1-2; D possibly corresponds to TRBD1 (6 bases). CDR1 is PRHDT, CDR2 FYEKMQ, per germline (reference sequence). The ends were cut back, 5 bases at V and 2 bases at J, with 9 bases in the middle. This CDR3 has 13 residues. The CDR3 nucleotides read TGTGCCAGCAGCGGGGGCGGCAACTATGGCTACACCTTC. Translated, it gives CASSGGGNYGYTF.

The V and J genes are TRBV6-5 and TRBJ2-2; D perhaps matches TRBD1 (6 bases). CDR1 and CDR2 (germline): MNHEY, SVGAGI. This CDR3 has 15 residues. V was pared by 0 bases and J by 7 bases, with 12 bases between. The CDR3 region is CASSYSATGHGELFF. In DNA, the CDR3 is TGTGCCAGCAGTTACTCGGCGACAGGTCACGGGGAGCTGTTTTTT.

Of note for this clone: A much more abundant neighbour one base away suggests this may be a read error. The chain links TRBV6-4 to TRBJ2-1; 11 nucleotides align to TRBD2. The V gene's germline CDR1 is MRHNA and CDR2 SNTAGT. The CDR3 runs to 15 residues. The V and J ends lost 0 bases and 6 bases, in that order; junction bases with no gene match: 1. DNA for the CDR3: TGTGCCAGCAGTGACTCTAGCGGGGGGGTCAATGAGCAGTTCTTC. Residues: CASSDSSGGVNEQFF.

The chain uses TRBV18 and TRBJ1-2; D is perhaps TRBD1 (6 bases). CDR1 and CDR2 (germline): KGHSH, LQKENI. This CDR3 comprises 15 residues. V lost 0 bases and J 4 bases, leaving 12 bases between the germline ends. CDR3: CASSPPDRVFYGYTF. CDR3 DNA sequence: TGTGCCAGCTCACCACCGGACAGAGTCTTCTATGGCTACACCTTC.

A single count supports this clone. The chain is built from TRBV10-3 and TRBJ1-2; D remains ambiguous. The CDR3 contains 16 residues. Between the trimmed V and J ends, which lost 0 bases and 3 bases, there was a span of 14 bases. The germline V gene has CDR1 ENHRY and CDR2 SYGVKD. CDR3 nucleotide sequence: TGTGCCATCAGTGAGTCGGCGGCCGTCGGCGACTATGGCTACACCTTC. Its translation: CAISESAAVGDYGYTF.

The chain employs TRBV4-1 and TRBJ2-1, with TRBD1 as a possible D gene (6 bases). CDR1 is MGHRA and CDR2 is YSYEKL in the germline V gene. There are 13 residues in the CDR3. The V end lost 4 bases, the J end lost 8 bases, and 12 bases lay between the germline ends. The CDR3 here is CASSPENRDEQFF. CDR3 DNA: TGCGCCAGCAGCCCGGAGAACAGGGATGAGCAGTTCTTC.

The rearrangement links TRBV14 to TRBJ1-6, with 7 nucleotides matching TRBD1. The length of the CDR3 is 13 residues. Germline lookup yields CDR1 SGHDN and CDR2 FVKESK. V dropped 4 bases and J dropped 10; count of bases not matched to a gene: 4. The CDR3 DNA is TGTGCCAGCAGCCGACAGGGTGGGTCACCCCTCCACTTT. Protein sequence: CASSRQGGSPLHF.